This entry features one T cell receptor beta chain sequence. Its target is unknown. The sample comes from a study of graft-versus-host responses after intestinal transplantation. As for the study in general: All recipients got anti-thymocyte globulin induction, then tacrolimus and steroids for roughly three years.

Libraries were prepared by immunoSEQ multiplex PCR; TCRdb keeps only in-frame clonotypes and omits some of them. Here the sample spans about 45,000 clones, 75% to 95% being singletons. The CDR3 is 11 residues long. With 6 bases clipped from V and 12 bases from J, the junction kept 5 bases outside the gene matches. In germline, CDR1 is MNHEY, CDR2 SMNVEV (reference sequence). General study findings and limits: There were GvH clones found in recipient marrow, and some of them appeared first in ileum or blood. The highest levels of circulating GvH clones went along with early declines in HvG clones after transplant.

The chain is built from TRBV27 and TRBJ2-1; TRBD2 agrees at 7 bases. Sequenced material: PBMCs, taken 524 days after transplant. The clonotype was recovered from a human patient who received an intestinal transplant, so some T cells may come from the graft donor. CDR3 in amino acids: CASSSSGGQFF. For the CDR3, the DNA is TGTGCCAGCAGCTCCTCGGGAGGGCAGTTCTTC.